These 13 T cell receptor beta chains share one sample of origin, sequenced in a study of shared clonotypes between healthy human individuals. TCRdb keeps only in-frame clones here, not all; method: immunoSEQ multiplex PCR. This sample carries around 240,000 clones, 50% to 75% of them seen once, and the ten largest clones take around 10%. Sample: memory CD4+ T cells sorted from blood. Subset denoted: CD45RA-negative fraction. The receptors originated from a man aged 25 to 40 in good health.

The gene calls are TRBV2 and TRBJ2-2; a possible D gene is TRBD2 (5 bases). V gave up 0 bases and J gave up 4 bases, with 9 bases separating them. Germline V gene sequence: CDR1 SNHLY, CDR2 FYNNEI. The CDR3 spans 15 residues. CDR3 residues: CASSEARLSTGELFF. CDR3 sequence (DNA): TGTGCCAGCAGTGAAGCGCGACTATCCACCGGGGAGCTGTTTTTT.

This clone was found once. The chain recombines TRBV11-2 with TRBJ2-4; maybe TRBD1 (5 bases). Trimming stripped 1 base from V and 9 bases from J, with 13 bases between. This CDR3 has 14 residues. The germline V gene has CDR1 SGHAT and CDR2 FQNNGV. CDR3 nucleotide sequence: TGTGCCAGCAGCTTAGGCCAGGGTATAGGCATTCAGTACTTC. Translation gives CASSLGQGIGIQYF.

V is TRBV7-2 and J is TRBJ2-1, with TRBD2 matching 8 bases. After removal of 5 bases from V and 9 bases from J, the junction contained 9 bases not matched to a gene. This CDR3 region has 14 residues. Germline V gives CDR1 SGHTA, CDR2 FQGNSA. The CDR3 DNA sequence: TGTGCCAGCAGCCTCAAGCGGGAGAGCGGTGAGCAGTTCTTC. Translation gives CASSLKRESGEQFF.

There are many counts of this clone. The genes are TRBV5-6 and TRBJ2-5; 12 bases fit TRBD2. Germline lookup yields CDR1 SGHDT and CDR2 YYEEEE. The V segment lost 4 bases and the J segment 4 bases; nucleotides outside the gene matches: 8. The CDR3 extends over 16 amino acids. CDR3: CASSKKPGLAGETQYF. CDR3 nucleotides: TGTGCCAGCAGCAAAAAACCGGGACTAGCGGGAGAGACCCAGTACTTC.

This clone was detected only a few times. CDR3 DNA sequence: TGTGCCAGCAGCAATGGACACAGCTCTGGAAACACCATATATTTT. Translated, it gives CASSNGHSSGNTIYF. J is TRBJ1-3 and V is TRBV7-6; perhaps TRBD1 as D (5 bases). Germline CDR1 is SGHVS and CDR2 is FNYEAQ. The V end lost 5 bases, the J end lost 0 bases, and 11 bases lay between the germline ends. The CDR3 spans 15 residues.

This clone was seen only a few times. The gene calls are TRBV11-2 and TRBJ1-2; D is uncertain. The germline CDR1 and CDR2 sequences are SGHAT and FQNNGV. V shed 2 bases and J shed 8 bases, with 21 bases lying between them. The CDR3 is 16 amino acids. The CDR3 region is CASSLLRQRSRIGYTF. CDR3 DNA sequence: TGTGCCAGCAGCTTACTACGACAAAGGAGTCGGATCGGCTACACCTTC.

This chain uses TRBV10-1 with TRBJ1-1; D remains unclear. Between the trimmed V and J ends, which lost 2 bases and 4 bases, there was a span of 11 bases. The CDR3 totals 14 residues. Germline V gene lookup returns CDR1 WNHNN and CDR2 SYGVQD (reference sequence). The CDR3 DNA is TGCGCCAGCAGTGAGGGTGGAGGGTCCACTGAAGCTTTCTTT. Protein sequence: CASSEGGGSTEAFF.

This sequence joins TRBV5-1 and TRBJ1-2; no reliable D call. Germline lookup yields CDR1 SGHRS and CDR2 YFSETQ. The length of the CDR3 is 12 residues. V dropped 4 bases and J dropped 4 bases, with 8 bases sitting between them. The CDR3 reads CASSHESYGYTF. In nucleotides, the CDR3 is TGCGCCAGCAGCCACGAGAGCTATGGCTACACCTTC.

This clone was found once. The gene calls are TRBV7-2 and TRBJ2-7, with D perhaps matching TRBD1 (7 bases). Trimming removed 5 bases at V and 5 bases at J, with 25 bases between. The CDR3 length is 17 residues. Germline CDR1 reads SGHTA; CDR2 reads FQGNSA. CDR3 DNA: TGTGCCAGCAGCGCCTGGGCCCCCTGGGGCAGGGGGGACGAGCAGTACTTC. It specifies CASSAWAPWGRGDEQYF.

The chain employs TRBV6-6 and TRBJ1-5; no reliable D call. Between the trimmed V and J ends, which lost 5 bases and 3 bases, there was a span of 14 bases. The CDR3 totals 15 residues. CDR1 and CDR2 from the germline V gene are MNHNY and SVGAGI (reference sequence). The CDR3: CASSQGKSSNQPQHF. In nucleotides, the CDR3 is TGTGCCAGCAGTCAAGGGAAGAGTTCCAATCAGCCCCAGCATTTT.

The CDR3 spells CASHQPQETQYF. DNA of the CDR3: TGTGCCAGCCACCAACCGCAAGAGACCCAGTACTTC. The rearrangement links TRBV6-1 to TRBJ2-5; no clear D gene. Trimming took 8 bases from V and 2 from J, leaving 9 bases between them. The CDR3 loop spans 12 amino acids. Germline V gives CDR1 MNHNS, CDR2 SASEGT.

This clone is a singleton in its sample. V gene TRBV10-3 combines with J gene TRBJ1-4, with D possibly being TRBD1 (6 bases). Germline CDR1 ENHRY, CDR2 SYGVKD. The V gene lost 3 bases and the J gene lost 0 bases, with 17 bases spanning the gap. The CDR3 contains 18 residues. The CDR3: CAISDPQDRLATNEKLFF. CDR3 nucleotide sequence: TGTGCCATCAGTGACCCCCAAGACAGGCTAGCAACTAATGAAAAACTGTTTTTT.

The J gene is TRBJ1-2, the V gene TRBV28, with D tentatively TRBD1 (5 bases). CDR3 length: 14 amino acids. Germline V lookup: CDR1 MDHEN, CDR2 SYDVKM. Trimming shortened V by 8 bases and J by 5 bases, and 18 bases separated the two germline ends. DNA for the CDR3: TGTGCCAGCCTAACTGGAGACAGCAAATATGGCTACACCTTC. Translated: CASLTGDSKYGYTF.